A selection of T cell receptor beta chains follows, all from one sample in a study of CD8 T cells in Susac syndrome. TCRdb reanalysed the immunoSEQ multiplex PCR reads using MiXCR and keeps one entry per CDR3 protein. The data hold roughly 200,000 distinct CDR3 sequences, with 85% to 95% observed a single time. Sequenced sample: CD4+ T cells from PBMCs. These receptors came from a human donor with Susac syndrome. Each CDR3 is given with its conserved first and last residue. Each record gives: D gene, V gene, clone size, J gene, CDR3 protein, CDR3 DNA. The D gene is left open where the match is weak. Size is stated for part of the rows, as once, few or many counts, or as a class when the clone is expanded.

D: .; V: TRBV19; size: .; J: TRBJ1-4; CDR3: CASSMRSNEKLFF; DNA: TGTGCCAGTAGTATGAGGTCTAATGAAAAACTGTTTTTT
D: .; V: TRBV4-2; size: .; J: TRBJ2-1; CDR3: CASSQERLRTNEQFF; DNA: TGTGCCAGCAGCCAAGAGAGACTGCGTACAAATGAGCAGTTCTTC
D: .; V: TRBV11-2; size: .; J: TRBJ2-6; CDR3: CASTLGGSGANVLTF; DNA: TGTGCCAGCACCCTAGGAGGCTCTGGGGCCAACGTCCTGACTTTC
D: .; V: TRBV7-9; size: .; J: TRBJ2-1; CDR3: CASSPIGDQQFF; DNA: TGTGCCAGCAGCCCTATTGGGGACCAGCAGTTCTTC
D: .; V: TRBV12-3/TRBV12-4; size: .; J: TRBJ2-1; CDR3: CASSLDGPGPSVQFF; DNA: TGTGCCAGCAGTTTAGATGGCCCAGGGCCTAGCGTGCAGTTCTTC
D: TRBD1; V: TRBV6-6; size: .; J: TRBJ2-7; CDR3: CASRDGQGHPYEQYF; DNA: TGTGCCAGCAGGGACGGACAGGGGCACCCCTACGAGCAGTACTTC
D: .; V: TRBV5-6; size: .; J: TRBJ1-5; CDR3: CASSFTGMSNQPQHF; DNA: TGTGCCAGCAGCTTTACCGGGATGAGCAATCAGCCCCAGCATTTT
D: .; V: TRBV29-1; size: .; J: TRBJ1-5; CDR3: CSVDIREGNQPQHF; DNA: TGCAGCGTTGATATCAGGGAAGGCAATCAGCCCCAGCATTTT
D: .; V: TRBV30; size: .; J: TRBJ2-3; CDR3: CAWSTPSTQYF; DNA: TGTGCCTGGAGTACACCTTCTACGCAGTATTTT
D: .; V: TRBV12-3/TRBV12-4; size: .; J: TRBJ2-1; CDR3: CASTPWGSNNEQFF; DNA: TGTGCCAGCACCCCGTGGGGGTCCAACAATGAGCAGTTCTTC
D: .; V: TRBV7-9; size: .; J: TRBJ2-1; CDR3: CASSYLERDEQFF; DNA: TGTGCCAGCAGTTATCTGGAGCGCGATGAGCAGTTCTTC
D: .; V: TRBV27; size: .; J: TRBJ1-1; CDR3: CASSPARVGTEAFF; DNA: TGTGCCAGCAGTCCCGCCCGGGTGGGGACTGAAGCTTTCTTT
D: TRBD1; V: TRBV9; size: .; J: TRBJ2-5; CDR3: CASSLRTGESETQYF; DNA: TGTGCCAGCAGCCTCCGGACAGGGGAGTCGGAGACCCAGTACTTC
D: .; V: TRBV12-3/TRBV12-4; size: .; J: TRBJ1-4; CDR3: CASSTTRDMGGEKLFF; DNA: TGTGCCAGCAGTACTACCCGGGACATGGGCGGTGAAAAACTGTTTTTT
D: TRBD2; V: TRBV20-1; size: .; J: TRBJ2-3; CDR3: CSVPSGATDTQYF; DNA: TGCAGTGTTCCTAGCGGGGCCACAGATACGCAGTATTTT
D: TRBD2; V: TRBV7-8; size: .; J: TRBJ2-7; CDR3: CASSPRTSGYEQYF; DNA: TGTGCCAGCAGCCCACGGACTAGCGGCTACGAGCAGTACTTC
D: .; V: TRBV5-4; size: few; J: TRBJ1-2; CDR3: CASSLTGYGYTF; DNA: TGTGCCAGCAGCTTGACAGGGTATGGCTACACCTTC
D: TRBD1; V: TRBV6-5; size: .; J: TRBJ1-5; CDR3: CASSYSDLRDRNQPQHF; DNA: TGTGCCAGCAGTTACTCTGATCTCCGGGACAGGAATCAGCCCCAGCATTTT
D: TRBD2; V: TRBV5-6; size: .; J: TRBJ2-1; CDR3: CASSLTSATNNEQFF; DNA: TGTGCCAGCAGCCTCACTAGCGCTACGAACAATGAGCAGTTCTTC
D: .; V: TRBV20-1; size: .; J: TRBJ1-4; CDR3: CSAREATNEKLFF; DNA: TGCAGTGCTAGGGAGGCAACTAATGAAAAACTGTTTTTT
D: .; V: TRBV28; size: .; J: TRBJ2-3; CDR3: CASKVESGTDTQYF; DNA: TGTGCCAGCAAAGTAGAATCCGGCACAGATACGCAGTATTTT
D: .; V: TRBV9; size: .; J: TRBJ1-6; CDR3: CASSAQDRRNSPLHF; DNA: TGTGCCAGCAGCGCCCAGGATCGGAGGAATTCACCCCTCCACTTT
D: TRBD2; V: TRBV12-5; size: .; J: TRBJ2-2; CDR3: CASGLRTSGKGGELFF; DNA: TGTGCTAGTGGTTTGAGGACTAGCGGGAAAGGCGGGGAGCTGTTTTTT
D: TRBD2; V: TRBV27; size: once; J: TRBJ2-7; CDR3: CASSSRTSGGFDEQYF; DNA: TGTGCCAGCAGTTCGCGGACTAGCGGGGGGTTCGACGAGCAGTACTTC
D: TRBD1; V: TRBV4-1; size: .; J: TRBJ1-5; CDR3: CASSQGQGSQPQHF; DNA: TGCGCCAGCAGCCAAGGACAGGGTAGCCAGCCCCAGCATTTT
D: TRBD1; V: TRBV9; size: .; J: TRBJ1-1; CDR3: CASSVGYRGRKVDTEAFF; DNA: TGTGCCAGCAGCGTAGGTTATAGGGGGCGGAAGGTCGACACTGAAGCTTTCTTT
D: TRBD1; V: TRBV7-2; size: .; J: TRBJ2-7; CDR3: CASSLRGTGTYEQYF; DNA: TGTGCCAGCAGCTTGAGAGGGACAGGGACCTACGAGCAGTACTTC
D: TRBD2; V: TRBV30; size: .; J: TRBJ2-1; CDR3: CAWNLGGSLANEQFF; DNA: TGTGCCTGGAACCTCGGCGGGAGTTTAGCGAATGAGCAGTTCTTC
D: TRBD1; V: TRBV18; size: .; J: TRBJ2-2; CDR3: CASSQQGPKAGELFF; DNA: TGTGCCAGCTCGCAACAGGGGCCAAAGGCCGGGGAGCTGTTTTTT
D: .; V: TRBV9; size: .; J: TRBJ2-5; CDR3: CASSVDLWETQYF; DNA: TGTGCCAGCAGCGTAGATCTCTGGGAGACCCAGTACTTC
D: .; V: TRBV27; size: .; J: TRBJ1-1; CDR3: CASSRRQSRNTEAFF; DNA: TGTGCCAGCAGTCGACGACAGAGTAGGAACACTGAAGCTTTCTTT
D: .; V: TRBV7-9; size: .; J: TRBJ2-5; CDR3: CASSFGRGSWTQYF; DNA: TGTGCCAGCAGCTTCGGACGGGGGTCGTGGACCCAGTACTTC
D: TRBD1; V: TRBV20-1; size: .; J: TRBJ1-5; CDR3: CSLIRDRVYSNQPQHF; DNA: TGCAGTCTTATCCGGGACAGGGTGTATAGCAATCAGCCCCAGCATTTT
D: TRBD2; V: TRBV24-1; size: .; J: TRBJ2-1; CDR3: CATSDPTSASYNEQFF; DNA: TGTGCCACCAGTGATCCGACTAGCGCTAGCTACAATGAGCAGTTCTTC
D: .; V: TRBV5-1; size: .; J: TRBJ2-2; CDR3: CASSLVGVDTGELFF; DNA: TGCGCCAGCAGCTTGGTCGGGGTGGACACCGGGGAGCTGTTTTTT
D: TRBD1; V: TRBV5-1; size: few; J: TRBJ2-7; CDR3: CASSSTGGSYEQYF; DNA: TGTGCCAGCAGTTCTACAGGGGGGTCCTACGAGCAGTACTTC
D: .; V: TRBV12-3/TRBV12-4; size: .; J: TRBJ1-2; CDR3: CASSLSGFGYTF; DNA: TGTGCCAGCAGTTTATCAGGGTTTGGCTACACCTTC
D: .; V: TRBV12-3/TRBV12-4; size: .; J: TRBJ1-1; CDR3: CASSLMRQEAFF; DNA: TGTGCCAGCAGTTTGATGCGGCAGGAAGCTTTCTTT
D: .; V: TRBV12-3/TRBV12-4; size: .; J: TRBJ2-2; CDR3: CASTQETGELFF; DNA: TGTGCCAGCACCCAAGAGACCGGGGAGCTGTTTTTT
D: TRBD2; V: TRBV27; size: .; J: TRBJ2-7; CDR3: CASSLVAGGYEQYF; DNA: TGTGCCAGCAGTTTAGTAGCGGGAGGGTACGAGCAGTACTTC
D: .; V: TRBV3-1; size: .; J: TRBJ2-7; CDR3: CASSQEGSYEQYF; DNA: TGTGCCAGCAGCCAAGAGGGCTCCTACGAGCAGTACTTC
D: .; V: TRBV15; size: .; J: TRBJ2-2; CDR3: CATSRDREPRTGELFF; DNA: TGTGCCACCAGCAGAGACAGGGAACCGAGGACCGGGGAGCTGTTTTTT
D: .; V: TRBV5-4; size: .; J: TRBJ1-1; CDR3: CASRETPTNTEAFF; DNA: TGTGCCTCCCGGGAAACACCTACGAACACTGAAGCTTTCTTT
D: .; V: TRBV30; size: .; J: TRBJ1-2; CDR3: CAWTDRPHGYTF; DNA: TGTGCCTGGACGGACAGACCTCATGGCTACACCTTC
D: .; V: TRBV5-4; size: .; J: TRBJ1-4; CDR3: CASRLDLQGEKLFF; DNA: TGTGCCAGCAGGCTGGACCTTCAGGGTGAAAAACTGTTTTTT
D: TRBD2; V: TRBV7-3; size: .; J: TRBJ2-1; CDR3: CASSFSSGGGNEQFF; DNA: TGTGCCAGCAGCTTCTCTAGCGGGGGAGGCAATGAGCAGTTCTTC
D: .; V: TRBV12-3/TRBV12-4; size: .; J: TRBJ2-7; CDR3: CASSLWGTSTYEQYF; DNA: TGTGCCAGCAGTTTATGGGGGACAAGTACCTACGAGCAGTACTTC
D: .; V: TRBV5-1; size: .; J: TRBJ2-2; CDR3: CASSFRVTGELFF; DNA: TGCGCCAGCAGCTTCCGGGTCACCGGGGAGCTGTTTTTT
D: .; V: TRBV12-3/TRBV12-4; size: .; J: TRBJ1-3; CDR3: CASSTSTWARQGEGDIGNTIYF; DNA: TGTGCCAGCAGTACTTCAACCTGGGCCCGTCAGGGTGAAGGGGACATTGGAAACACCATATATTTT